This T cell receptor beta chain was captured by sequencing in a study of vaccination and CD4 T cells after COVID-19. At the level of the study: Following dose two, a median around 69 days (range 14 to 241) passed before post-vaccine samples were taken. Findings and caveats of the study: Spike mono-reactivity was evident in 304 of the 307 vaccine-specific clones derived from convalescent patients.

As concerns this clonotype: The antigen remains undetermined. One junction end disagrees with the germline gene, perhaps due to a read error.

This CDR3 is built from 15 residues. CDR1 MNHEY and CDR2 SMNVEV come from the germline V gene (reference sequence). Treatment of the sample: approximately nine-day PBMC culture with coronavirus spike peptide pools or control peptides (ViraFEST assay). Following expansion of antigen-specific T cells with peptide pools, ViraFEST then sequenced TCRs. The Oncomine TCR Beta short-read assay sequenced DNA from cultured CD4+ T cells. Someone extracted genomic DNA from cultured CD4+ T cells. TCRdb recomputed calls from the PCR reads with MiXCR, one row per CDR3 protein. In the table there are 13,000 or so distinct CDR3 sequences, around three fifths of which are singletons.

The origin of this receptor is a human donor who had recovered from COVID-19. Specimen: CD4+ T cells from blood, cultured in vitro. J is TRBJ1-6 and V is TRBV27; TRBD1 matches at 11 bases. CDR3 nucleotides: TGTGCCAGCTGTTTAAGGACAGGGGGCAAGACACCCCTCCACTTT. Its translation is CASCLRTGGKTPLHF.